The source of this T cell receptor beta chain is a study of blood T cell repertoires in COVID-19. Background on the study: Some COVID-19 samples were acute and others convalescent; all came from the United States, Italy and Spain. PBMCs, B-cell-depleted T cells, or T cells were the source of the cDNA or gDNA that made up the material.

In the study's own analysis: From reference gene primer amplification, estimates of nucleated cell counts were derived. The method was immunoSEQ multiplex PCR; TCRdb's version includes in-frame clones alone and lacks a portion of them. V and J calls and clone size are those listed in that table; D and trimming were worked out from the DNA. Among roughly 150,000 clones listed, 84% were seen once. There are 15 residues in the CDR3. Germline V CDR1 and CDR2: SNHLY, FYNNEI. V shed 5 bases, J shed 3 bases, and the junction held 3 bases outside the gene matches. The rearrangement links TRBV2 to TRBJ2-6, with 8 nucleotides matching TRBD1. This receptor was identified in a woman between 45 and 60 years old with acute or convalescent COVID-19. The sequenced material came from peripheral blood. DNA for the CDR3: TGTGCCAGCAGTACCGGGACAGGTGGGGCCAACGTCCTGACTTTC. Translation gives CASSTGTGGANVLTF.